This T cell receptor beta chain was observed in a study of cytomegalovirus exposure and HLA in healthy donors. PCR was performed using 60 Vbeta and 13 Jbeta primers. Produced via immunoSEQ multiplex PCR; TCRdb's table is partial and in-frame only. The profile covers roughly 130,000 clones, with roughly 80% appearing a single time and roughly 1.2% taken by the ten largest. Regarding this clone: Its antigen remains unknown.

Regarding the study as a whole: Clonal expansion was found to be greater in HLA-associated TCR beta chains than in equally common others in a later analysis. Researchers catalogued 150 or so TCR beta chains as cytomegalovirus-associated. A reported reduction in N-insertions relative to the roughly 610-donor mean was seen in an Asian-associated ancestry cluster in a later analysis. Some V segments, TRBV6-2 and TRBV6-3 among them, were indistinguishable and were therefore excluded.

The ends lost 2 bases at V and 6 bases at J; junction bases unmatched: 3. This CDR3 spans 13 amino acids. CDR1 and CDR2 (germline): GTSNPN, SVGIG (reference sequence). The TCR originated in a boy aged 5-17 years in good health and CMV-seronegative. Input material: PBMCs. V is TRBV30 and J is TRBJ2-7; 11 positions agree with TRBD2. The DNA for the CDR3 is TGTGCCTGGAGTACTAGCGGGGGCGGCGAGCAGTACTTC. Translating it yields CAWSTSGGGEQYF. Full variable domain (remainder filled in from reference TRBV30 and TRBJ2-7): SQTIHQWPATLVQPVGSPLSLECTVEGTSNPNLYWYRQAAGRGLQLLFYSVGIGQISSEVPQNLSASRPQDRQFILSSKKLLLSDSGFYLCAWSTSGGGEQYFGPGTRLTVT.